Included here is one T cell receptor (beta chain) sequence, with context. Its antigen is unidentified. No patient had autoimmune disease or received systemic immunosuppression. TCRdb's copy holds only in-frame clones and misses some; the assay was immunoSEQ multiplex PCR. The sample records about 45,000 clones, more than 65% being singletons. The V gene lost 2 bases and the J gene lost 5 bases, with 12 bases spanning the gap. CDR3 length: 14 residues. The germline V gene has CDR1 MNHNS and CDR2 SASEGT. These data originate in a study of OX40 agonist ivuxolimab in advanced cancers. Study in general: Ivuxolimab doses were 0.01, 0.1, 0.3, 1.5, 3 or 10 mg/kg every 2 weeks. Partial responses were seen in three patients, one with hepatocellular carcinoma and two with cutaneous melanoma.

The study's findings and limits: With doses of 0.1 to 3.0 mg/kg, CD4+ and CD8+ blood T cells had undergone clonal expansion by week 6.

The sequencing here drew on CD4+ or CD8+ T cells sorted from blood, taken in a trial of the OX40 agonist ivuxolimab. V gene TRBV6-1 combines with J gene TRBJ1-1; tentatively, D is TRBD1 (5 bases). This receptor was taken from an adult with an advanced solid tumor such as melanoma, head and neck, liver or kidney cancer. As DNA, the CDR3 is TGTGCCAGCAGTGAATCGACAGCAGCGACTGAAGCTTTCTTT. Translating gives CASSESTAATEAFF.